This T cell receptor (beta chain) emerged from a study of shared clonotypes between healthy human individuals. Sequenced by immunoSEQ multiplex PCR; TCRdb stores in-frame clones only, minus some. The sample carries around 980,000 clones, approximately 80% recorded once. About this clone: Its antigen remains unidentified.

The CDR3 sequence is 14 residues long. After removal of 1 base from V and 9 bases from J, the junction contained 5 bases not matched to a gene. From germline, CDR1 is SEHNR and CDR2 FQNEAQ (reference sequence). Whole-study findings and limits: In general, naive subsets displayed greater estimated richness than memory subsets did. Genetic and exposure-history diversity was limited by the small donor number.

The specimen was memory CD4+ T cells from PBMCs. Subset reported: CD45RA-negative fraction. The TCR was taken from a man between 18 and 29 years old in good health. Some clones in this sample may be carry-over from other donors' samples. The chain recombines TRBV7-9 with TRBJ2-1, with TRBD2 identical over 8 bases. The CDR3 here is CASSLGVAGGEQFF. The CDR3 DNA reads as TGTGCCAGCAGCTTAGGGGTCGCGGGGGGTGAGCAGTTCTTC.